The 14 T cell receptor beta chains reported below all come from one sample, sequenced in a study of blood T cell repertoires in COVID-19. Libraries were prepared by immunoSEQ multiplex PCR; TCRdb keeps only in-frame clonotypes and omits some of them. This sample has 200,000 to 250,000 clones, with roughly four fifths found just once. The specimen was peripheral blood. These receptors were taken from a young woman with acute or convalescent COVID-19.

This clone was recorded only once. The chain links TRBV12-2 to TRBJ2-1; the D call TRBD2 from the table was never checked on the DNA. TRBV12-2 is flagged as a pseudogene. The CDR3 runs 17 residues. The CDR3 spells CASRLGGLAETYNEQFF. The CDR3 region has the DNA TGTGCAAGTCGCTTAGGGGGACTAGCGGAGACCTACAATGAGCAGTTCTTC.

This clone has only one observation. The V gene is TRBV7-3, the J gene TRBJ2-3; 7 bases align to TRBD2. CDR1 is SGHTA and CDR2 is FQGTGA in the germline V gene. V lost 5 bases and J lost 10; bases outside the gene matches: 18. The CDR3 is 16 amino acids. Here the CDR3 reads CASSRGDAVFSSAQYF. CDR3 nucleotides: TGTGCCAGCAGCCGGGGGGACGCCGTCTTTTCTTCTGCGCAGTATTTT.

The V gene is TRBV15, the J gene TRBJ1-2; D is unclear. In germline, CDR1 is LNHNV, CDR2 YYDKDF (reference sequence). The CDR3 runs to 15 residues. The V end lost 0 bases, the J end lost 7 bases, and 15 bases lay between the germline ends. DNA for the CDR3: TGTGCCACCAGCAGAGATCCCCCGGGGATTGGTGGCTACACCTTC. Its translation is CATSRDPPGIGGYTF.

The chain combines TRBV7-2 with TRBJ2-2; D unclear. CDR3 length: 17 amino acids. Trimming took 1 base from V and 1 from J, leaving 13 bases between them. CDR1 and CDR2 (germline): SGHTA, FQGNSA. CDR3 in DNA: TGTGCCAGCAGCTTAGTAAGGAGTCGGATGAACACCGGGGAGCTGTTTTTT. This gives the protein CASSLVRSRMNTGELFF.

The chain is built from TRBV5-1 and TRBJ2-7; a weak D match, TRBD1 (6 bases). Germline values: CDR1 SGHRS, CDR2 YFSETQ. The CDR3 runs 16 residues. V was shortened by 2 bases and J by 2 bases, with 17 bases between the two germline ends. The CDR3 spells CASSLGQTGLTYEQYF. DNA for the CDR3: TGCGCCAGCAGCTTAGGACAGACGGGTCTCACCTACGAGCAGTACTTC.

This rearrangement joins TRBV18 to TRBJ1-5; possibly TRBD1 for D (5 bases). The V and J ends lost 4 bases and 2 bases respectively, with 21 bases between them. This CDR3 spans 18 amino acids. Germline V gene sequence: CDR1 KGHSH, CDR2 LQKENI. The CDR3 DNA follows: TGTGCCAGCTCACATTCGCCGACGGGGGGGTATGGCAATCAGCCCCAGCATTTT. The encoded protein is CASSHSPTGGYGNQPQHF. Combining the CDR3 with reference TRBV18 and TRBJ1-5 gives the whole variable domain NAGVMQNPRHLVRRRGQEARLRCSPMKGHSHVYWYRQLPEEGLKFMVYLQKENIIDESGMPKERFSAEFPKEGPSILRIQQVVRGDSAAYFCASSHSPTGGYGNQPQHFGDGTRLSIL.

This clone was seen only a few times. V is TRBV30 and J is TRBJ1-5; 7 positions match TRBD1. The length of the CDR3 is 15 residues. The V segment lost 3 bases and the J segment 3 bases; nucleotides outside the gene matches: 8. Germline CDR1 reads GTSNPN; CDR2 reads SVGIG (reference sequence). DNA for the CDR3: TGTGCCTGGAGATTCAGGGGACAGAACAATCAGCCCCAGCATTTT. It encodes CAWRFRGQNNQPQHF. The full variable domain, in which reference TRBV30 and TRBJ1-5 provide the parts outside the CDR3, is SQTIHQWPATLVQPVGSPLSLECTVEGTSNPNLYWYRQAAGRGLQLLFYSVGIGQISSEVPQNLSASRPQDRQFILSSKKLLLSDSGFYLCAWRFRGQNNQPQHFGDGTRLSIL.

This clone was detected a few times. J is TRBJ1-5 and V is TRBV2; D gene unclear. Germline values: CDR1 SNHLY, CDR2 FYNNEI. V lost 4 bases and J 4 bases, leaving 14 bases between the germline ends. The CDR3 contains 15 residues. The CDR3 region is CASSASVNSNQPQHF. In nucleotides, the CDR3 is TGTGCCAGCAGTGCCTCCGTTAACAGTAATCAGCCCCAGCATTTT.

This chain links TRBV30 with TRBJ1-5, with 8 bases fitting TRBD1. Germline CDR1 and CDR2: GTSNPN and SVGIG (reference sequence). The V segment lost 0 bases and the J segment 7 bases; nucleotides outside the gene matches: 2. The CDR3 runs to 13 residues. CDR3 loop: CAWSVDRDQPQHF. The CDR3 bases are TGTGCCTGGAGTGTGGACAGGGACCAGCCCCAGCATTTT.

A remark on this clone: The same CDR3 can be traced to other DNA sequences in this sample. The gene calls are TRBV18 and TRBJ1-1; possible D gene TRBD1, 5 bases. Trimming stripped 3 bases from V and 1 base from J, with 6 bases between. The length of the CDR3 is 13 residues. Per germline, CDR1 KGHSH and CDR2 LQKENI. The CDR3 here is CASSPGQNTEAFF. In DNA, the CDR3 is TGTGCCAGCTCACCCGGACAGAACACTGAAGCTTTCTTT.

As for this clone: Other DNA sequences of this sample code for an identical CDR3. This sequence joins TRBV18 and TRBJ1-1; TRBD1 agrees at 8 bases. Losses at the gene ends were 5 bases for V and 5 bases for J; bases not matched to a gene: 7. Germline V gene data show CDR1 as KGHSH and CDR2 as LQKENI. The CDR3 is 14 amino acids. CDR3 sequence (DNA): TGTGCCAGCTCAACCGGACAGGGAAATACTGAAGCTTTCTTT. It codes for CASSTGQGNTEAFF.

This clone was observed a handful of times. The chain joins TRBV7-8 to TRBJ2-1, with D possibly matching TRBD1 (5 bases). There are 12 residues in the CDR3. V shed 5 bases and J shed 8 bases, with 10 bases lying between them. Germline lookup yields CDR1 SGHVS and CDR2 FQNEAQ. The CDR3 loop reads CASSPGFDEQFF. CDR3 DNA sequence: TGTGCCAGCAGCCCAGGGTTTGATGAGCAGTTCTTC.

CDR3 DNA sequence: TGTGCCAGCAGTCCGGGCACAGATACGCAGTATTTT. Translating it yields CASSPGTDTQYF. This chain joins TRBV27 and TRBJ2-3; D not resolved. CDR3 length: 12 amino acids. Germline V CDR1 and CDR2: MNHEY, SMNVEV (reference sequence). Trimming shortened V by 5 bases and J by 1 base, and 4 bases separated the two germline ends.

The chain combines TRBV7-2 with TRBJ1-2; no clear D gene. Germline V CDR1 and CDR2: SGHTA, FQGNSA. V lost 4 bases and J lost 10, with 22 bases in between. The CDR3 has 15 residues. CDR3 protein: CASSSYPGNYYPYTF. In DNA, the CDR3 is TGTGCCAGCAGCTCCTACCCCGGGAACTACTACCCCTACACCTTC.